Following are 9 T cell receptor beta chains from one sample sequenced in a study of cytomegalovirus exposure and HLA in healthy donors. The PCR ran on 60 Vbeta and 13 Jbeta primers. Assay used: immunoSEQ multiplex PCR; TCRdb lists only in-frame clones, some missing. The profile shows a few hundred thousand clones, approximately 70% of them singletons. Sequencing used PBMCs. These receptors were taken from a woman in her 30s in good health and CMV-seronegative.

The V gene is TRBV27, the J gene TRBJ1-5; TRBD1 might be the D (5 bases). This CDR3 region has 17 residues. Germline values: CDR1 MNHEY, CDR2 SMNVEV (reference sequence). V was cut by 2 bases and J by 3 bases, with 17 bases left in between. CDR3 nucleotides: TGTGCCAGCAGTTTAATTGGTGGAGGGGAGTTCAATCAGCCCCAGCATTTT. Translating it yields CASSLIGGGEFNQPQHF.

The V and J genes are TRBV29-1 and TRBJ1-5; no clear D. Per the germline V gene, CDR1 is SQVTM and CDR2 is ANQGSEA. The CDR3 extends over 13 amino acids. CDR3 nucleotide sequence: TGCAGTGTTAACTCCGGGTCCAATCAGCCCCAGCATTTT. Protein: CSVNSGSNQPQHF.

The V and J genes are TRBV6-7 and TRBJ2-3; 8 nucleotides agree with TRBD1. TRBV6-7 is assigned to the ORF class and has an uncertain function. The CDR3 is 15 amino acids. J gave up 2 bases and V 7 bases, and 8 bases lay outside the gene matches. CDR3 amino acids: CASTEGDRNTDTQYF. The CDR3, as DNA: TGTGCCAGCACGGAGGGGGACAGGAACACAGATACGCAGTATTTT.

The chain is built from TRBV19 and TRBJ2-2; 9 bases fit TRBD1. Looked up from germline, CDR1 is LNHDA and CDR2 is SQIVND (reference sequence). Germline trimming cut 6 bases from V and 6 bases from J; bases unmatched to any gene: 8. This CDR3 spans 15 amino acids. DNA of the CDR3: TGTGCCAGTAGGCCGGGACAGGGAGGTGCCGGGGAGCTGTTTTTT. This sequence encodes CASRPGQGGAGELFF.

This clone has a single count. This chain uses TRBV7-9 with TRBJ2-7; D might be TRBD2 (5 bases). The CDR3 covers 15 residues. Germline V gives CDR1 SEHNR, CDR2 FQNEAQ (reference sequence). The ends were cut back, 3 bases at V and 3 bases at J, with 15 bases in the middle. CDR3 coding DNA: TGTGCCAGCAGCTTGGGTCGGGGAATATTCTACGAGCAGTACTTC. It yields the protein CASSLGRGIFYEQYF.

The chain recombines TRBV9 with TRBJ2-2; D may be TRBD2 (6 bases). CDR1 is SGDLS and CDR2 is YYNGEE in the germline V gene. V was pared by 0 bases and J by 6 bases, with 18 bases between. The CDR3 has 17 residues. The chain's CDR3 is CASSVGPSTSLAGELFF. The DNA of the CDR3 is TGTGCCAGCAGCGTAGGGCCGTCGACTAGTTTGGCCGGGGAGCTGTTTTTT.

The rearrangement joins TRBV2 to TRBJ2-3; 13 bases align to TRBD2. The V gene's germline CDR1 is SNHLY and CDR2 FYNNEI. Trimming removed 9 bases from V and 6 bases from J; junction bases left unmatched: 9. The length of the CDR3 is 15 residues. The CDR3 DNA reads TGTGCCAGTAATGGACTAGCGGGAGAATCGGATACGCAGTATTTT. It codes for CASNGLAGESDTQYF.

This chain uses TRBV2 with TRBJ1-1, with D tentatively TRBD1 (6 bases). Germline V gene sequence: CDR1 SNHLY, CDR2 FYNNEI. Trimming took off 6 bases at V and 2 bases at J, with 22 bases between the two ends. This CDR3 is 17 amino acids long. The CDR3 loop is CASSVDTLTGTNTEAFF. The CDR3 DNA reads TGTGCCAGCAGCGTAGACACGCTGACAGGAACAAACACTGAAGCTTTCTTT.

The V call is TRBV6-1, the J call TRBJ2-3; 8 nucleotides line up with TRBD2. The junction had 6 bases not matched to a gene; V was cut back by 3 bases and J by 1 base. The CDR3 spans 16 residues. The germline gives CDR1 MNHNS, CDR2 SASEGT. The CDR3 region has the DNA TGTGCCAGCAGTGAGAATGCGGGAGGCGGCACAGATACGCAGTATTTT. This translates into CASSENAGGGTDTQYF.